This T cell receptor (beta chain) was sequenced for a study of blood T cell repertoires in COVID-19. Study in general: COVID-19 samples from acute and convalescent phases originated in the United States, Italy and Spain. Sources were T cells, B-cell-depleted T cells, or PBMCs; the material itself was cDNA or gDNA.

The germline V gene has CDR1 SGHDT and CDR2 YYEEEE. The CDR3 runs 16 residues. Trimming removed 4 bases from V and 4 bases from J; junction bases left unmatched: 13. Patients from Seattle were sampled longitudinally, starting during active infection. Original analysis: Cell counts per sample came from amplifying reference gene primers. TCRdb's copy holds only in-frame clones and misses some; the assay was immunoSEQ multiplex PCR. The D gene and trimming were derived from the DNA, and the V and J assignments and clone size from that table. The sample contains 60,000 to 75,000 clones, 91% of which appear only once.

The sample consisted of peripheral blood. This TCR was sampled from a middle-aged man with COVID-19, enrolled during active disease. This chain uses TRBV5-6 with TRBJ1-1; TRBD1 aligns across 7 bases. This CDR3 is CASSKTGFMGITEAFF. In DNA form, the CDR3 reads TGTGCCAGCAGCAAGACAGGGTTTATGGGGATCACTGAAGCTTTCTTT.